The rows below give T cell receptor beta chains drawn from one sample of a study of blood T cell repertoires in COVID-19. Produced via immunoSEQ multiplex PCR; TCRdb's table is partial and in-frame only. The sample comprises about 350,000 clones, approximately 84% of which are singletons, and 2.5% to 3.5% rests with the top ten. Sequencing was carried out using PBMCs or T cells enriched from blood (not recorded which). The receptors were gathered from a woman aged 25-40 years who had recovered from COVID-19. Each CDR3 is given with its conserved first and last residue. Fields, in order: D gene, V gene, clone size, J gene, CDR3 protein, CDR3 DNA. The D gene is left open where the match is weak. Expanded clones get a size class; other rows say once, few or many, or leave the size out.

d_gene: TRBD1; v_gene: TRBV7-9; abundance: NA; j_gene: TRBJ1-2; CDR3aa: CASSMGQGASGYTF; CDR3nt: TGTGCCAGCAGCATGGGACAGGGGGCTTCTGGCTACACCTTC
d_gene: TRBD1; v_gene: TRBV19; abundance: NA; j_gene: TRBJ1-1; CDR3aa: CASSNRRTGATEAFF; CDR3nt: TGTGCCAGTAGTAACCGCCGGACAGGGGCCACTGAAGCTTTCTTT
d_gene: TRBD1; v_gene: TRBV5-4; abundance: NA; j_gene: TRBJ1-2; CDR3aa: CASSATGGWGYTF; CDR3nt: TGTGCCAGCAGCGCGACAGGGGGCTGGGGCTACACCTTC
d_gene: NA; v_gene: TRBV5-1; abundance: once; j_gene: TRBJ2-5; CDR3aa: CASSLEQGGETQYF; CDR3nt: TGCGCCAGCAGCTTGGAACAGGGCGGGGAGACCCAGTACTTC
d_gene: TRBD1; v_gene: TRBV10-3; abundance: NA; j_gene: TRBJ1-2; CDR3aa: CAITRDRGGYGYTF; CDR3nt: TGTGCCATCACCCGGGACAGGGGGGGTTATGGCTACACCTTC
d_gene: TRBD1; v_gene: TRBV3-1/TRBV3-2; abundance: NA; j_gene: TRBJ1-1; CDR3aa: CATARTGGTEAFF; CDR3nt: TGTGCCACGGCCCGAACAGGGGGTACTGAAGCTTTCTTT
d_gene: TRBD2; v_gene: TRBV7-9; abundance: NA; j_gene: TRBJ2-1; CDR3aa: CASSQPGLVYNEQFF; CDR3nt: TGTGCCAGCAGCCAGCCGGGACTAGTATACAATGAGCAGTTCTTC
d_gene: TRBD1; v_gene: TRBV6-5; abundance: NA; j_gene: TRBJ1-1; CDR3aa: CASIITGTGSTEAFF; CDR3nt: TGTGCCAGCATAATAACCGGGACAGGGTCCACTGAAGCTTTCTTT
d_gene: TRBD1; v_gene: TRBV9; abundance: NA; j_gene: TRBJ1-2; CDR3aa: CASSVDALGQGSHGYTF; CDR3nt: TGTGCCAGCAGCGTAGATGCGTTAGGACAGGGGTCGCATGGCTACACCTTC
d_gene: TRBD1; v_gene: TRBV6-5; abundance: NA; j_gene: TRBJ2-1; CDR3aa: CASRGDSEQFF; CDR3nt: TGTGCCAGCAGGGGGGACAGTGAGCAGTTCTTC
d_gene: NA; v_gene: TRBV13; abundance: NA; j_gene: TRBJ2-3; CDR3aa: CASSSGQSDTQYF; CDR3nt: TGTGCCAGCAGCTCCGGACAGTCAGATACGCAGTATTTT
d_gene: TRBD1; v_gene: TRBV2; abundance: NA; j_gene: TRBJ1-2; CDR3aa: CASSERTGGGYTF; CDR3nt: TGTGCCAGCAGTGAACGGACAGGGGGGGGCTACACCTTC
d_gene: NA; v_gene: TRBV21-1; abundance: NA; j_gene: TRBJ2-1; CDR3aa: CASSRRGNEQFF; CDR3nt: TGTGCCAGCAGCCGCCGGGGAAATGAGCAGTTCTTC
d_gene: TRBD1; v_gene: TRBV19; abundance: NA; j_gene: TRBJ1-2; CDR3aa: CASSREPGQALYGYTF; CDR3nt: TGTGCCAGTAGTCGGGAACCGGGACAGGCTCTCTATGGCTACACCTTC
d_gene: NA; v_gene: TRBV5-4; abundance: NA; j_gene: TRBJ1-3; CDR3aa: CASSPEQGFGNTIYF; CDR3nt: TGTGCCAGCAGCCCAGAACAGGGATTTGGAAACACCATATATTTT
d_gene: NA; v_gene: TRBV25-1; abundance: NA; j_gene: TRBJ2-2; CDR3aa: CASSETRANTGELFF; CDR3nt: TGTGCCAGCAGTGAAACGAGGGCGAACACCGGGGAGCTGTTTTTT
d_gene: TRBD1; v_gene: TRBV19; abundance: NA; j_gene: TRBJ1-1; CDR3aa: CASRKDRGNTEAFF; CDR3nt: TGTGCCAGTAGAAAGGACAGGGGGAACACTGAAGCTTTCTTT
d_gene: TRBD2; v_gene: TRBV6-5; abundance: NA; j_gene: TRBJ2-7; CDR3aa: CASSYSTSGAYEQYF; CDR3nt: TGTGCCAGCAGTTACAGTACTAGCGGGGCCTACGAGCAGTACTTC
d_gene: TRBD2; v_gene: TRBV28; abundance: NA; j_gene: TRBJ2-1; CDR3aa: CASSTAGTSGYNEQFF; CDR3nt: TGTGCCAGCAGCACTGCCGGGACTAGCGGGTACAATGAGCAGTTCTTC
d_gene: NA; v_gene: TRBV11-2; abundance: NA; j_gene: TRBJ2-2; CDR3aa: CASSSRLGGNTGELFF; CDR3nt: TGTGCCAGCAGCTCCCGGCTTGGAGGCAACACCGGGGAGCTGTTTTTT
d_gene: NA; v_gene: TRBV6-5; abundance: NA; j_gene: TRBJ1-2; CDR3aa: CASRRTASNYGYTF; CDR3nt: TGTGCCAGCAGGCGGACAGCGAGTAACTATGGCTACACCTTC
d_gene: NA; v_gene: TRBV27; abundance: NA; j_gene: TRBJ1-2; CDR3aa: CASSLAQNYGYTF; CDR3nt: TGTGCCAGCAGTTTAGCACAGAACTATGGCTACACCTTC
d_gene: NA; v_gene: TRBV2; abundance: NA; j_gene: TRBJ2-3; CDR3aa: CASSGLWEDTQYF; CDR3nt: TGTGCCAGCAGTGGACTCTGGGAGGATACGCAGTATTTT
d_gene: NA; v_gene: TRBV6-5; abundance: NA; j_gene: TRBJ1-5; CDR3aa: CASSYMGTNQPQHF; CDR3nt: TGTGCCAGCAGTTACATGGGGACTAATCAGCCCCAGCATTTT
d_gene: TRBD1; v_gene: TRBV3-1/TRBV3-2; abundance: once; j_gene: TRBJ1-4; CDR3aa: CASSQGQNEKLFF; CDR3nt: TGTGCCAGCAGCCAGGGACAGAATGAAAAACTGTTTTTT
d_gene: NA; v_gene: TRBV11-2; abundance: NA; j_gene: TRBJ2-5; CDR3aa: CASSLVGGQETQYF; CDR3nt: TGTGCCAGCAGCTTAGTAGGAGGGCAAGAGACCCAGTACTTC
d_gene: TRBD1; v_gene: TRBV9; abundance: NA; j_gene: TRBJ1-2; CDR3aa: CASSAQTGGHGYTF; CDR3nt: TGTGCCAGCAGCGCGCAGACAGGGGGCCACGGCTACACCTTC
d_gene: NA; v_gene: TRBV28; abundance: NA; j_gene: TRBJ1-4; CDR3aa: CASSPTPGATNEKLFF; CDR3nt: TGTGCCAGCAGCCCCACACCGGGGGCAACTAATGAAAAACTGTTTTTT
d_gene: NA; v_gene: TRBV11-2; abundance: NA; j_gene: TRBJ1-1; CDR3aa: CATHPPRVNTEAFF; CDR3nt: TGTGCCACCCATCCACCGAGGGTTAACACTGAAGCTTTCTTT
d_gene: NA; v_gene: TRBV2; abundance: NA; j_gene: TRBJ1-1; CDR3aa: CAKGQSNTEAFF; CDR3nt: TGTGCCAAAGGACAGAGCAACACTGAAGCTTTCTTT
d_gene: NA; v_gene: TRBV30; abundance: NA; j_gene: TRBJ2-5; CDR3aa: CAWTGGGETQYF; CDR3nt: TGTGCCTGGACAGGGGGAGGAGAGACCCAGTACTTC